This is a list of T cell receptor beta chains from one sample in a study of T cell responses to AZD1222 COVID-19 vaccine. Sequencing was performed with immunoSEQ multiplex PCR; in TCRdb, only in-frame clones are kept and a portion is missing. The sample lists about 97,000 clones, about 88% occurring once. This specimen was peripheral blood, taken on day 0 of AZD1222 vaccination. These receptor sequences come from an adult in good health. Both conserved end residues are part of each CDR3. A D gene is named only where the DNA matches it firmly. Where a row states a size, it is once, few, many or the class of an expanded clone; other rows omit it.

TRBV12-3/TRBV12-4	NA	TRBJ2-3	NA	TGTGCCAGCAGTTTATGGACAGATACGCAGTATTTT	CASSLWTDTQYF
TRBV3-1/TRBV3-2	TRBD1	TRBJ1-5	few	TGTGCCAGCAGCCCCGGGACAGGGGGCTTCCAGCCCCAGCATTTT	CASSPGTGGFQPQHF
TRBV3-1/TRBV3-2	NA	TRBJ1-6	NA	TGTGCCAGCAGCCAGGGACGAGATTCACCCCTCCACTTT	CASSQGRDSPLHF
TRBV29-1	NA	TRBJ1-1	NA	TGCAGCGTTGACGGCTCCATGAACACTGAAGCTTTCTTT	CSVDGSMNTEAFF
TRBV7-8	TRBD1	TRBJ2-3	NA	TGTGCCAGCAGCTTAGAACCGGACAGGGGACCAGATACGCAGTATTTT	CASSLEPDRGPDTQYF
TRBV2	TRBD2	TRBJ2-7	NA	TGTGCCAGCAGGGGGGAGGGGTTGGGCGAGCAGTACTTC	CASRGEGLGEQYF
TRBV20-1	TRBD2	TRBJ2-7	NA	TGCAGTGCTCCTAGCGGCTACGAGCAGTACTTC	CSAPSGYEQYF
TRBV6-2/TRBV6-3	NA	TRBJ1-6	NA	TGTGCCAGCAGTGCGCCGGGTTCCAATTCACCCCTCCACTTT	CASSAPGSNSPLHF
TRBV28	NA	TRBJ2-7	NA	TGTGCCAGCAGTTTGGGGCAACTGAGGGCCTACGAGCAGTACTTC	CASSLGQLRAYEQYF
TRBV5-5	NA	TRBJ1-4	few	TGTGCCAGCAGCCTCAGGGAGGCTAATGAAAAACTGTTTTTT	CASSLREANEKLFF
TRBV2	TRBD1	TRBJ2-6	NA	TGTGCCAGCGCCAGGGGGTTGGAAGGGGCCAACGTCCTGACTTTC	CASARGLEGANVLTF
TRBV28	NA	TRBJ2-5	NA	TGTGCCAGCAGCCTGCTCAGGGGGACCCAGTACTTC	CASSLLRGTQYF
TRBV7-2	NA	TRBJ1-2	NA	TGTGCCAGCAGCCCTCCAGTGGACACAGTTAACTATGGCTACACCTTC	CASSPPVDTVNYGYTF
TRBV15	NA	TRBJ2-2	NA	TGTGCCACCGGGGCTGGCGGGAACACCGGGGAGCTGTTTTTT	CATGAGGNTGELFF
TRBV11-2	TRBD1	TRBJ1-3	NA	TGTGCCAGCAGGACAGGGTCTGGAAACACCATATATTTT	CASRTGSGNTIYF
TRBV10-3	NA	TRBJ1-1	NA	TGTGCCATCATGGGACTCTTGAACACTGAAGCTTTCTTT	CAIMGLLNTEAFF
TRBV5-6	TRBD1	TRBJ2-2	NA	TGTGCCAGCAGCCCCGGGACAGGGGGCGGCACCGGGGAGCTGTTTTTT	CASSPGTGGGTGELFF
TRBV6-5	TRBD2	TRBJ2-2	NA	TGTGCCAGCAGTAGGAGCGGGGGGGCCGGGGAGCTGTTTTTT	CASSRSGGAGELFF
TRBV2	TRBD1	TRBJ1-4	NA	TGTGCCAGCAGTGAAGTTTGGGTAGGGGGCAAGAATGAAAAACTGTTTTTT	CASSEVWVGGKNEKLFF
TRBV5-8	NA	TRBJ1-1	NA	TGTGCCAGCAGCGGGGACATGAACACTGAAGCTTTCTTT	CASSGDMNTEAFF
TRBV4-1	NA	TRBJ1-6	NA	TGCGCCAGCAGCCAAGAACACGGACGGAATTCACCCCTCCACTTT	CASSQEHGRNSPLHF
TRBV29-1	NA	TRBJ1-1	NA	TGCAGCGTTGGTCAGAGTAACACTGAAGCTTTCTTT	CSVGQSNTEAFF
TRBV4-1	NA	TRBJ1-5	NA	TGCGCCAGCAGCCAGAACGGCCCTAGCAATCAGCCCCAGCATTTT	CASSQNGPSNQPQHF
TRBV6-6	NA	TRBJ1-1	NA	TGTGCCAGCAGGAGTCAGGGAGGATGGGAAGACACTGAAGCTTTCTTT	CASRSQGGWEDTEAFF
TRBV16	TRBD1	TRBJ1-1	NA	TGTGCCAGCAGCCACCGGACAGGCCGTACTGAAGCTTTCTTT	CASSHRTGRTEAFF
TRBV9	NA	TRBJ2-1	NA	TGTGCCAGCAGCGTAGTTGCACGAATGGGCAATGAGCAGTTCTTC	CASSVVARMGNEQFF
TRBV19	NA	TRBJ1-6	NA	TGTGCCAGTAGTCCCACAGGGTTGAATTCACCCCTCCACTTT	CASSPTGLNSPLHF
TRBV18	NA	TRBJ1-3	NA	TGTGCCAGCTCCCCGAGCGGGGTCGTAAACACCATATATTTT	CASSPSGVVNTIYF
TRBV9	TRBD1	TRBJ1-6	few	TGTGCCAGCAGCGACCGGGACAGCTATAATTCACCCCTCCACTTT	CASSDRDSYNSPLHF
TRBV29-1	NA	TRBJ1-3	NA	TGCAGCGTTAACAGGATTGATTCTGGAAACACCATATATTTT	CSVNRIDSGNTIYF
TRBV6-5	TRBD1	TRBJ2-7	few	TGTGCCAGCAGCAAGACAGGGGAAGGCAGCGAGCAGTACTTC	CASSKTGEGSEQYF
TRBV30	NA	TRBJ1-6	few	TGTGCCTGGAAACCAGGGTCTCAGAATTCACCCCTCCACTTT	CAWKPGSQNSPLHF
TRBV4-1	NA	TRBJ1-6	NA	TGCGCCAGCAGCCAAGTGGAGCCAGGGCGGGATTCACCCCTCCACTTT	CASSQVEPGRDSPLHF
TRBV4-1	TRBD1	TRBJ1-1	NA	TGCGCCAGCAGCCAGGACAGGTCTGAAGCTTTCTTT	CASSQDRSEAFF
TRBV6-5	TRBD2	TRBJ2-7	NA	TGTGCCAGCAGCCTCCCAGGGCGGGGGAGCTACGAGCAGTACTTC	CASSLPGRGSYEQYF
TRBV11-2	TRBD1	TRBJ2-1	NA	TGTGCCAGCAGCCCCGGACAGGGGGCTTTCAATGAGCAGTTCTTC	CASSPGQGAFNEQFF
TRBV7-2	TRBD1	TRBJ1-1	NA	TGTGCCAGCAGCAAGCGAACCGGACAGGTTTTATTT	CASSKRTGQVLF
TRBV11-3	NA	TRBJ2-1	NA	TGTGCCAGCAGCCGCGGACAGCGAAAAGAGCAGTTCTTC	CASSRGQRKEQFF
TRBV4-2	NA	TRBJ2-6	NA	TGTGCCAGCAGCCAAGACCTTTCGTCCTCTGGGGCCAACGTCCTGACTTTC	CASSQDLSSSGANVLTF
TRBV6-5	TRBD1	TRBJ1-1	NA	TGTGCCAGCAATCGACAGGGTGGAACTGAAGCTTTCTTT	CASNRQGGTEAFF
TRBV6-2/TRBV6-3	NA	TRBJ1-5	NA	TGTGCCAGCAGTTACTCGGGGTTTCAGCCCCAGCATTTT	CASSYSGFQPQHF
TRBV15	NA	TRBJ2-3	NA	TGTGCCACCAGCAGTTCTTACACTAGCACAGATACGCAGTATTTT	CATSSSYTSTDTQYF
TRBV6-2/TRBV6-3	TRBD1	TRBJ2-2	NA	TGTGCCAGCAGCTCCTACGCGGGGACAGGGGCTGGCGGGGAGCTGTTTTTT	CASSSYAGTGAGGELFF